This T cell receptor beta chain stems from a study of regulatory dendritic cells for organ transplantation. A remark on this clone: Its antigen is not identified.

Findings of the study overall: Between individuals, the alloreactive memory CD8+ T cell pool differed considerably. Regulatory dendritic cells appeared to expand memory CD8+ clones less than mature ones.

The repertoire was sequenced with immunoSEQ multiplex PCR; TCRdb's copy has only in-frame clones and lacks some. The table has 30,000 to 45,000 clones, about nine tenths seen once; the top ten hold over 0.1%. CDR3 length: 14 amino acids. V was pared by 0 bases and J by 2 bases, with 3 bases of the junction left unmatched. CDR1 and CDR2 from the germline V gene are GTSNPN and SVGIG (reference sequence). The specimen sequenced was naive CD8+ T cells from blood. Subset: CD45RA+ naive T cells. V is TRBV30 and J is TRBJ2-7; 8 bases line up with TRBD2. The clonotype comes from a human donor in good health. CDR3 in amino acids: CAWSVGRGAYEQYF. The CDR3 nucleotides read TGTGCCTGGAGTGTGGGGCGGGGGGCCTACGAGCAGTACTTC.